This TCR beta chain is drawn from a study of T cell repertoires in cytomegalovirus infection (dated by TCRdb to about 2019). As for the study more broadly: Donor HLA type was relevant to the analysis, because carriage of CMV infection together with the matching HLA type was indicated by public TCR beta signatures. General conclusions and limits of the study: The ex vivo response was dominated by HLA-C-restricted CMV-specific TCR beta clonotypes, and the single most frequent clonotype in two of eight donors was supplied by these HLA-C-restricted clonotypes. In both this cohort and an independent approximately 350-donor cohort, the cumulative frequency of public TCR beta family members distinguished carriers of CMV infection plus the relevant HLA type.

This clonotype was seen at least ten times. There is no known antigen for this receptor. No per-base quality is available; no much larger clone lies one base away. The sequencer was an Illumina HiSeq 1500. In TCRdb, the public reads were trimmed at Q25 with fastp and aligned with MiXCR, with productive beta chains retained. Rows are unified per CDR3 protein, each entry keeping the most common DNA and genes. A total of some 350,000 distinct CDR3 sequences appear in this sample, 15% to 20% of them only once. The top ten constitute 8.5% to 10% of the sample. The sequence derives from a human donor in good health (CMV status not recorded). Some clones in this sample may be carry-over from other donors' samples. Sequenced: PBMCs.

The CDR3 loop reads CASSLAGIYNEQFF. The nucleotide sequence is TGTGCCAGCAGCTTAGCGGGCATCTACAATGAGCAGTTCTTC. The chain employs TRBV7-9 and TRBJ2-1; the D gene is unclear. The germline ends are 6 bases apart after V is trimmed by 0 bases and J by 3 bases. The germline V gene (reference sequence) specifies SEHNR as CDR1 and FQNEAQ as CDR2. The CDR3 spans 14 residues, from the cysteine through the phenylalanine. Only CDR3 DNA remains: 42 bases, in frame from the first base.